Described below is a single T cell receptor beta chain sequence and its context. The germline CDR1 and CDR2 sequences are GTSNPN and SVGIG (reference sequence). The CDR3 is 12 residues long. J lost 7 bases, V lost 5 bases, and 5 bases had no gene match. The PCR ran on 60 Vbeta and 13 Jbeta primers. Generated by immunoSEQ multiplex PCR, the TCRdb table keeps only in-frame clones and is missing some. The sample holds about 130,000 clones, roughly 9.8% seen once. The source of the sample is a study of cytomegalovirus exposure and HLA in healthy donors. The receptor was derived from a man aged 50 to 60 in good health and CMV-seronegative. The sequencing input was PBMCs. The V gene is TRBV30, the J gene TRBJ2-1, with TRBD2 matching 7 bases. The CDR3, as DNA: TGTGCCTGGGGGAAACTAGCGAATGAGCAGTTCTTC. As protein: CAWGKLANEQFF.